The clone carrying this T cell receptor beta chain has a single count. The antigen is undetermined. The junction had 10 bases not matched to a gene; V was cut back by 3 bases and J by 2 bases. The CDR3 totals 16 residues. Profiled with immunoSEQ multiplex PCR; TCRdb holds only in-frame clones, not every one. In the table there are fewer than 75,000 clones, 94% of which are singletons. The sample is drawn from a study of cytomegalovirus exposure and HLA in healthy donors. Study as a whole: In a later analysis, it was reported that the approximately 120 validation repertoires had been produced on the same platform as the roughly 610 repertoires belonging to the first cohort. Study-wide findings and caveats: The classifier was said to identify cytomegalovirus status with high specificity and sensitivity. Researchers counted some 150 TCR beta chains as cytomegalovirus-associated.

Donors came from a validation cohort of 90 to 150 subjects, distinct from the first 666-subject cohort. The sample was PBMCs. This chain links TRBV5-3 with TRBJ1-2; TRBD1 matches at 7 bases. TRBV5-3 qualifies as an ORF whose function is uncertain. The source is a woman aged 18-35 years in good health and CMV-seropositive. Here the CDR3 DNA reads TGTGCCAGAAGCTCAAGGGACAGACAAGCGAACTATGGCTACACCTTC. Encoded protein: CARSSRDRQANYGYTF.